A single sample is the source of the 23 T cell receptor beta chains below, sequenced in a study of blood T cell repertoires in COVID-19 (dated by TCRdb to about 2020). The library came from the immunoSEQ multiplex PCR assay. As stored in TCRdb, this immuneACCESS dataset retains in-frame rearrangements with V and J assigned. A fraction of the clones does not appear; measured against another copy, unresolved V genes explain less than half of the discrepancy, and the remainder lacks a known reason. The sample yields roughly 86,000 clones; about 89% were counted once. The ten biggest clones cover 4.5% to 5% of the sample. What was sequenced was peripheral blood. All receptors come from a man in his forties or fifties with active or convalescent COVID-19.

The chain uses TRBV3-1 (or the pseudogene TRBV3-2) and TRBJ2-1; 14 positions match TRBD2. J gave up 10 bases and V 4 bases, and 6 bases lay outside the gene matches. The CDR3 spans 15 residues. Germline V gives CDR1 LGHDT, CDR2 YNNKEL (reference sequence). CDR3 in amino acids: CASSPPTSGGAEQFF. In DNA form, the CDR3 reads TGTGCCAGCAGCCCACCGACTAGCGGGGGGGCGGAGCAGTTCTTC.

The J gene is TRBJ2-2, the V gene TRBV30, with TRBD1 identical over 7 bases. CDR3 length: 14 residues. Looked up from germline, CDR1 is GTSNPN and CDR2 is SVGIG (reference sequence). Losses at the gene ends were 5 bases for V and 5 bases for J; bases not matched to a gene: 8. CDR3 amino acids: CAWGSTGSTGELFF. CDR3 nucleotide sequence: TGTGCCTGGGGGTCGACAGGGAGTACCGGGGAGCTGTTTTTT.

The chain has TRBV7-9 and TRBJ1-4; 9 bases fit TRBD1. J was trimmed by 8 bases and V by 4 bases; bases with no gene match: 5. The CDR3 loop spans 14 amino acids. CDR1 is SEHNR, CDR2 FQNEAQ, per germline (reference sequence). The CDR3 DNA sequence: TGTGCCAGCAGCTCGGGACAGGGACTAGAAAAACTGTTTTTT. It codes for CASSSGQGLEKLFF.

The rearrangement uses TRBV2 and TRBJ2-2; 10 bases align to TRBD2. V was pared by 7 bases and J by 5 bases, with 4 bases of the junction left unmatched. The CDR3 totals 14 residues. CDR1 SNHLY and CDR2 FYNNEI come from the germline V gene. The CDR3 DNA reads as TGTGCCAGCACCTCTAGCGGGGGTACCGGGGAGCTGTTTTTT. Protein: CASTSSGGTGELFF.

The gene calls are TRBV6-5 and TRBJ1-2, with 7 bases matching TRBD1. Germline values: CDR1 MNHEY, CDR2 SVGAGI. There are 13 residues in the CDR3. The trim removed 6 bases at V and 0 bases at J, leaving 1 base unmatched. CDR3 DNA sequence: TGTGCCAGCAGGACAGGGTCTAACTATGGCTACACCTTC. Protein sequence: CASRTGSNYGYTF.

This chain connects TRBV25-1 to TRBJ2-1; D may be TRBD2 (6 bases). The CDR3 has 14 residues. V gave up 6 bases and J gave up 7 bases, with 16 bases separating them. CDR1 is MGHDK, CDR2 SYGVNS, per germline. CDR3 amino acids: CASRGDFGGNEQFF. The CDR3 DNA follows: TGTGCCAGCAGAGGGGACTTTGGCGGGAATGAGCAGTTCTTC.

This chain's CDR3 is CASSQDSYGYTF. CDR3 bases: TGCGCCAGCAGCCAAGACAGCTATGGCTACACCTTC. The chain links TRBV4-1 to TRBJ1-2, with D unclear. The CDR3 spans 12 residues. V was clipped by 0 bases and J by 4 bases, with 3 bases between them. The germline V gene has CDR1 MGHRA and CDR2 YSYEKL.

In nucleotides, the CDR3 is TGTGCCAGCAGTACTGACAGTAACACTGAAGCTTTCTTT. Protein product: CASSTDSNTEAFF. J is TRBJ1-1 and V is TRBV12-3 or TRBV12-4, with D possibly TRBD1 on 5 matching bases. The CDR3 is made up of 13 amino acids. The ends were cut back, 5 bases at V and 2 bases at J, with 9 bases in the middle.

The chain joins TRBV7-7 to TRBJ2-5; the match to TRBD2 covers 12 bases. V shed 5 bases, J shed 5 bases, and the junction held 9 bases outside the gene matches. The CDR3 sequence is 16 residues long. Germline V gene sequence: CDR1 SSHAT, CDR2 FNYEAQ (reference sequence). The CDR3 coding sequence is TGTGCCAGCAGCCAGGCTAGCGGGGGGGCCGGGGAGACCCAGTACTTC. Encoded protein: CASSQASGGAGETQYF.

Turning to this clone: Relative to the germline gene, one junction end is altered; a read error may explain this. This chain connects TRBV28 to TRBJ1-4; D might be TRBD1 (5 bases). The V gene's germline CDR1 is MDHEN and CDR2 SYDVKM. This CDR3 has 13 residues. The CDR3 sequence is CASSPGTKEKLFF. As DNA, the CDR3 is TGTGCCAGCAGTCCCGGGACTAAGGAAAAACTGTTTTTT.

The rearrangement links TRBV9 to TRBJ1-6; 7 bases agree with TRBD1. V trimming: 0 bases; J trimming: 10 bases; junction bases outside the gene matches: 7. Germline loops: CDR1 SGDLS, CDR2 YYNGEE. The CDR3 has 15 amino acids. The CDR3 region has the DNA TGTGCCAGCAGCGTAGATGGCAGGGGGAACTCACCCCTCCACTTT. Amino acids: CASSVDGRGNSPLHF.

This CDR3 is CASSQDLNQPQHF. The CDR3 bases are TGTGCCAGCAGCCAAGATCTCAATCAGCCCCAGCATTTT. V is TRBV3-1 (or the pseudogene TRBV3-2) and J is TRBJ1-5; D unclear. The CDR3 runs to 13 residues. The germline V gene has CDR1 LGHDT and CDR2 YNNKEL (reference sequence). Trimming removed 0 bases from V and 3 bases from J, with 3 bases in between.

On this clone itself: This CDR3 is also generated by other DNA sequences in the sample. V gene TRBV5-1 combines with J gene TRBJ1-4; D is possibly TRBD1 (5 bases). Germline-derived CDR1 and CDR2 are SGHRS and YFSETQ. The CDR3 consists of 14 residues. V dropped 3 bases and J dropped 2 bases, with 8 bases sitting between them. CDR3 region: CASSSGLTNEKLFF. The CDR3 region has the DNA TGCGCCAGCAGCTCGGGACTTACTAATGAAAAACTGTTTTTT.

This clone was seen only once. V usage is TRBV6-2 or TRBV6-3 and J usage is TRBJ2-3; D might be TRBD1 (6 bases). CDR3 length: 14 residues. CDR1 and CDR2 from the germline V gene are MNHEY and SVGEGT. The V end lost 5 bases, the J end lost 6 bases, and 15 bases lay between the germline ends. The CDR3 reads CASSLPGTRDTQYF. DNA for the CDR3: TGTGCCAGCAGTCTTCCCGGGACACGGGATACGCAGTATTTT.

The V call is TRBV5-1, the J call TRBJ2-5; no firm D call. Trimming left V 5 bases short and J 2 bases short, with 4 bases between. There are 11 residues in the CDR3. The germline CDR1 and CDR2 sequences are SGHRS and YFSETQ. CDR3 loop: CASRAQETQYF. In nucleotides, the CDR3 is TGCGCCAGCAGGGCACAAGAGACCCAGTACTTC.

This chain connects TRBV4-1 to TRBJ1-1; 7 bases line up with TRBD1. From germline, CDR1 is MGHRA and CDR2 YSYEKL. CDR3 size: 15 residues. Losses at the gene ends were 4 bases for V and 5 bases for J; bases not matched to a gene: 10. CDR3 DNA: TGCGCCAGCAGCCGCCAATACAGGGGAGGTACTGAAGCTTTCTTT. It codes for CASSRQYRGGTEAFF.

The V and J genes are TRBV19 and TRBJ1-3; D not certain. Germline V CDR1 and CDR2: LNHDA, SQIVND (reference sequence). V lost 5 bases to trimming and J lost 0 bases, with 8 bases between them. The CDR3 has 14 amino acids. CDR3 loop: CASSPGSSGNTIYF. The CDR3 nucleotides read TGTGCCAGTAGTCCTGGGAGCTCTGGAAACACCATATATTTT.

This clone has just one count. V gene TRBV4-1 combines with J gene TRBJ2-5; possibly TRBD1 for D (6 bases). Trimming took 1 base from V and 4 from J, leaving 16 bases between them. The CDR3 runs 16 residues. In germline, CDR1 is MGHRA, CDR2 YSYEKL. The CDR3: CASSQVGSRGGETQYF. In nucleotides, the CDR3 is TGCGCCAGCAGCCAAGTAGGTTCCAGGGGTGGAGAGACCCAGTACTTC.

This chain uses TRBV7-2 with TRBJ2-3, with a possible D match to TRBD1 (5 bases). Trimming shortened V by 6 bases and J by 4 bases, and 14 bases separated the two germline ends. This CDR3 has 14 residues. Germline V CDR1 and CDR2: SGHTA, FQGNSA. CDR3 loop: CASRRGAEADTQYF. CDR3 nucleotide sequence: TGTGCCAGCAGAAGGGGCGCCGAGGCAGATACGCAGTATTTT.

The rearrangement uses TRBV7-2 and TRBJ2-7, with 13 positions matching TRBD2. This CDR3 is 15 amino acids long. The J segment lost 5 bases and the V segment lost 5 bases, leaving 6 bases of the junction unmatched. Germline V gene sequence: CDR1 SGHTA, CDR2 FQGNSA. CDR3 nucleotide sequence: TGTGCCAGCAGCCCCCGGACTAGCGGGGGTGACGAGCAGTACTTC. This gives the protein CASSPRTSGGDEQYF.

The CDR3 is CASSLARSGGASTDTQYF. CDR3 bases: TGTGCCAGCAGCTTAGCGCGAAGCGGGGGGGCAAGCACAGATACGCAGTATTTT. This sequence joins TRBV7-2 and TRBJ2-3; 10 bases agree with TRBD2. The trim removed 0 bases at V and 0 bases at J, leaving 6 bases unmatched. This CDR3 contains 18 residues. Per the germline V gene, CDR1 is SGHTA and CDR2 is FQGNSA.

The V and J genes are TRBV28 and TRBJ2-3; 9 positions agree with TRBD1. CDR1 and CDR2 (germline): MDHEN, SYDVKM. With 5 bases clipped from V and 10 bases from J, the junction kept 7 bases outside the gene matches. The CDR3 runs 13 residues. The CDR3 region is CASSQQGATAQYF. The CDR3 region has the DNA TGTGCCAGCAGTCAACAGGGGGCGACCGCGCAGTATTTT. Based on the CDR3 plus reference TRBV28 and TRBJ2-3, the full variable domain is DVKVTQSSRYLVKRTGEKVFLECVQDMDHENMFWYRQDPGLGLRLIYFSYDVKMKEKGDIPEGYSVSREKKERFSLILESASTNQTSMYLCASSQQGATAQYFGPGTRLTVL.

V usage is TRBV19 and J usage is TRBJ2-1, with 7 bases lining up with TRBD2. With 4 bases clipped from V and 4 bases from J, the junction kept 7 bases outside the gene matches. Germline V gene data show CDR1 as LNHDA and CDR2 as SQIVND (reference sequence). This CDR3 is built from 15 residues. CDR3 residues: CASSTTGTTYNEQFF. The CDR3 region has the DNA TGTGCCAGTAGTACTACCGGGACTACTTACAATGAGCAGTTCTTC.